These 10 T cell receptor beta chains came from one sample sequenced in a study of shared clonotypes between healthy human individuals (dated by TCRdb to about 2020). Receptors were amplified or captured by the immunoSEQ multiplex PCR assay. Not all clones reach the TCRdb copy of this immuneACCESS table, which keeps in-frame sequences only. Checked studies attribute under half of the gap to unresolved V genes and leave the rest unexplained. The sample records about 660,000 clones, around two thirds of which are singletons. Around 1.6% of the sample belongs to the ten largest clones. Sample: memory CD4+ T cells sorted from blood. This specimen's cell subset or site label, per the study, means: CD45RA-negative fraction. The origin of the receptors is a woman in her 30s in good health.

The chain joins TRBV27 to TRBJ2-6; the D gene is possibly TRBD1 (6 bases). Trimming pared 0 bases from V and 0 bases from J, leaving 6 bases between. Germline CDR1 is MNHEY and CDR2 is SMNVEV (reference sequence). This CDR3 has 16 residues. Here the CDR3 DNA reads TGTGCCAGCAGTTTATCGACAGGCTCTGGGGCCAACGTCCTGACTTTC. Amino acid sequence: CASSLSTGSGANVLTF. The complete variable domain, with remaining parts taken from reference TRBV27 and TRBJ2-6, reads EAQVTQNPRYLITVTGKKLTVTCSQNMNHEYMSWYRQDPGLGLRQIYYSMNVEVTDKGDVPEGYKVSRKEKRNFPLILESPSPNQTSLYFCASSLSTGSGANVLTFGAGSRLTVL.

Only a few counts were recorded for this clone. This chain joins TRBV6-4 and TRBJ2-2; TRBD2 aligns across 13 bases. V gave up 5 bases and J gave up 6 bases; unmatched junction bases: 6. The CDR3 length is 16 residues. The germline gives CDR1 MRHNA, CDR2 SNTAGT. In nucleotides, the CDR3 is TGTGCCAGCAGTCTTACTAGCGGGAGGGCCGCCGGGGAGCTGTTTTTT. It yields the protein CASSLTSGRAAGELFF.

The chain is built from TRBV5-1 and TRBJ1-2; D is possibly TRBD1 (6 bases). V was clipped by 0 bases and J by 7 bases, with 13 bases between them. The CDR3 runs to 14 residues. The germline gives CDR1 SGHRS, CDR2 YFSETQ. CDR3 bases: TGCGCCAGCAGCTTGGCGGCAGGGGAAAGTGGCTACACCTTC. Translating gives CASSLAAGESGYTF.

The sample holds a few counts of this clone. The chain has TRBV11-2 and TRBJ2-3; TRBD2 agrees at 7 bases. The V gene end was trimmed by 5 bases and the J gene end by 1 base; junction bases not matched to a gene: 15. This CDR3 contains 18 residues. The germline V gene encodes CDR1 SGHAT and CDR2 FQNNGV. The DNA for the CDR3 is TGTGCCAGCAGCCGCGGCGGTAGCGGGTTTTTTGGCACAGATACGCAGTATTTT. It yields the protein CASSRGGSGFFGTDTQYF.

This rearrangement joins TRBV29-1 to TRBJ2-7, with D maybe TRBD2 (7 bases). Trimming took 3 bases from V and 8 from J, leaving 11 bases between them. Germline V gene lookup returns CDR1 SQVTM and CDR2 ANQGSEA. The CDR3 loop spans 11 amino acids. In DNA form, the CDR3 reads TGCAGCGTTGAGCGGGGGCTCCAGCAGTACTTC. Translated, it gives CSVERGLQQYF.

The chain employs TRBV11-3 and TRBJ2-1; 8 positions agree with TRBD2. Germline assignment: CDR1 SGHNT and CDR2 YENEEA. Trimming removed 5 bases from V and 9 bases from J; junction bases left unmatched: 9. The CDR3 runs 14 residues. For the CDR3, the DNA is TGTGCCAGCAGCGGGGTCGGGAGGGACGGTGAGCAGTTCTTC. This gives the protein CASSGVGRDGEQFF.

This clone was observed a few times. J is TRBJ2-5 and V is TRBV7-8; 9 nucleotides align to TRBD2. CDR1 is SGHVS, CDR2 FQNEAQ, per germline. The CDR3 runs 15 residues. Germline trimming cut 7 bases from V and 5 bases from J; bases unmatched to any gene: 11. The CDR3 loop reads CASTTTSGNWETQYF. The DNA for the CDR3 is TGTGCCAGCACCACGACTAGCGGCAATTGGGAGACCCAGTACTTC.

The chain's CDR3 is CASSPTQGPSGNTIYF. Here the CDR3 DNA reads TGTGCCAGCTCACCAACACAGGGGCCCTCTGGAAACACCATATATTTT. The gene calls are TRBV18 and TRBJ1-3, with TRBD1 identical over 7 bases. The J segment lost 0 bases and the V segment lost 2 bases, leaving 4 bases of the junction unmatched. From germline, CDR1 is KGHSH and CDR2 LQKENI. The CDR3 runs to 16 residues.

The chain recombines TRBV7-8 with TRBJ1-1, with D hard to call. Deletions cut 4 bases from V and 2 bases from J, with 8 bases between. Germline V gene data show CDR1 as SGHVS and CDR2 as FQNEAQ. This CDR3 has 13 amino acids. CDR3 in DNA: TGTGCCAGCAGCTCGTTCAGAAACACTGAAGCTTTCTTT. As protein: CASSSFRNTEAFF.

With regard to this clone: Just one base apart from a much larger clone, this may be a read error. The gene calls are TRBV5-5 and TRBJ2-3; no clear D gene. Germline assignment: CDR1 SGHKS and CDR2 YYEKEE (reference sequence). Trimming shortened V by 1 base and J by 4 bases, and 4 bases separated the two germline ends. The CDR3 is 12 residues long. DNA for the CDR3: TGTGCCAGCAGCTTGTCCTCAGATACGCAGTATTTT. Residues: CASSLSSDTQYF.